What follows describes a single T cell receptor beta chain. TCRdb keeps only in-frame clones here, not all; method: immunoSEQ multiplex PCR. Seen here are over 150,000 clones, about 79% observed once, and the top ten hold about 12%. These data originate in a study of blood T cell repertoires in COVID-19. CDR1 SGHTS and CDR2 YDEGEE come from the germline V gene. This CDR3 has 16 residues. V was clipped by 0 bases and J by 1 base, with 11 bases between them. Input material: peripheral blood. The sequence came from a human donor in a cohort sampled during active COVID-19. This chain joins TRBV5-8 and TRBJ2-4, with D uncertain. The CDR3 loop reads CASSLGEFIAKNIQYF. In nucleotides, the CDR3 is TGTGCCAGCAGCTTGGGAGAGTTTATTGCCAAAAACATTCAGTACTTC.